Sequencing of this T cell receptor (beta chain) was carried out in a study of blood T cell repertoires in COVID-19. Trimming cost V 2 bases and J 4 bases; bases outside gene matches: 1. The germline V gene encodes CDR1 SGHTA and CDR2 FQGTGA. CDR3 length equals 13 residues. Profiled with immunoSEQ multiplex PCR; TCRdb holds only in-frame clones, not every one. The repertoire has approximately 210,000 clones, around 82% of them found once; the top ten carry around 4.7%. The V call is TRBV7-3, the J call TRBJ1-1; 7 nucleotides line up with TRBD1. The receptor comes from a man aged 30-40 years with acute COVID-19. The sample comprised PBMCs or T cells enriched from blood (not recorded which). Written as DNA, the CDR3 is TGTGCCAGCAGCTTACAGGGGGGCACTGAAGCTTTCTTT. It encodes CASSLQGGTEAFF.